This TCR beta chain was profiled in a study of T cell changes during pregnancy in multiple sclerosis. Only in-frame clones appear in the TCRdb table, and some are missing; sequencing was by immunoSEQ multiplex PCR. The sample includes about 28,000 clones, over 75% of them seen just once. By frequency in the sample, this clone is medium-sized (0.01 to 0.1%). This CDR3 is 15 amino acids long. The germline gives CDR1 MRHNA, CDR2 SNTAGT. J lost 3 bases, V lost 4 bases, and 5 bases had no gene match. This chain joins TRBV6-4 and TRBJ1-4, with TRBD1 matching over 7 bases. The sequencing used CD8+ T cells from peripheral blood mononuclear cells, collected after pregnancy. The TCR originated in a female donor with multiple sclerosis, enrolled in a pregnancy study. CDR3 sequence: CASSATGDANEKLFF. The CDR3 coding sequence is TGTGCCAGCAGTGCAACAGGGGATGCTAATGAAAAACTGTTTTTT.